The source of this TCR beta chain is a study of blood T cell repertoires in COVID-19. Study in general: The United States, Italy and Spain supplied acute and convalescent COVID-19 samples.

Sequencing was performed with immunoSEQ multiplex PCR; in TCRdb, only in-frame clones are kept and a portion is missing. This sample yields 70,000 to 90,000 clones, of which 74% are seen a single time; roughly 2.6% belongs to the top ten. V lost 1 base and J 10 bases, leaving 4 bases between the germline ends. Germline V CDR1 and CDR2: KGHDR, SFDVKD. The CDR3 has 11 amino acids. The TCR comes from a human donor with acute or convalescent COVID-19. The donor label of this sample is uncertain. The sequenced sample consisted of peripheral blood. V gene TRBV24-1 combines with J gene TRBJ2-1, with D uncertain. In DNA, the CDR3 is TGTGCCACCAGTGATTTCGGGGAGCAGTTCTTC. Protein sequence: CATSDFGEQFF.